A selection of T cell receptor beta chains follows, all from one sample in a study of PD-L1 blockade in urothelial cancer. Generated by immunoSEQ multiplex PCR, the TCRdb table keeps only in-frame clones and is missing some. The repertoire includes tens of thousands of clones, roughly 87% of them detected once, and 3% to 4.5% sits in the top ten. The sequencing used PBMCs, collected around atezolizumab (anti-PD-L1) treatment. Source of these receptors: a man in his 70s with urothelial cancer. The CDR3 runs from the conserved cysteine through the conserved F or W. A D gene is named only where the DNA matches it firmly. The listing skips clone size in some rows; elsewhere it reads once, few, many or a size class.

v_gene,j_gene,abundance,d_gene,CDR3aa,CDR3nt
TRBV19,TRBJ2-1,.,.,CASSSKGRIDEQFF,TGTGCCAGTAGTTCGAAGGGGAGGATCGATGAGCAGTTCTTC
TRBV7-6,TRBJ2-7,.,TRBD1,CASRPTLGQGSSYEQYF,TGTGCCAGCAGACCTACCCTCGGACAGGGGTCTTCCTACGAGCAGTACTTC
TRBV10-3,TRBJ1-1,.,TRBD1,CAISERGTGALNTEAFF,TGTGCCATCAGTGAGCGAGGGACAGGGGCCTTGAACACTGAAGCTTTCTTT
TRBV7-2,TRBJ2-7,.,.,CASSLTHSSGADNYEQYF,TGTGCCAGCAGCCTTACCCACAGTTCGGGAGCGGATAACTACGAGCAGTACTTC
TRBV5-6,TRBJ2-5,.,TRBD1,CASGGQGPGTQYF,TGTGCCAGCGGAGGACAGGGTCCAGGGACCCAGTACTTC
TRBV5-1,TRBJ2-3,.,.,CASSLGVGLGDTQYF,TGCGCCAGCAGCTTGGGGGTGGGCCTCGGAGATACGCAGTATTTT
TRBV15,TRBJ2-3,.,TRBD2,CATLAGYSTDTQYF,TGTGCCACCCTAGCGGGGTATAGCACAGATACGCAGTATTTT
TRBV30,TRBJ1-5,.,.,CAWSVRGGSASQHF,TGTGCCTGGAGTGTGCGGGGGGGGAGTGCGTCCCAGCATTTT
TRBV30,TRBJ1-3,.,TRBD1,CAWSIPGGAAGNTIYF,TGTGCCTGGAGTATTCCAGGGGGCGCAGCTGGAAACACCATATATTTT
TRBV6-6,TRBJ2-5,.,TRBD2,CASSYSASGSRETQYF,TGTGCCAGCAGTTACTCGGCTAGCGGGAGCCGTGAGACCCAGTACTTC
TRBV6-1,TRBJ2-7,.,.,CASGGGPYEQYF,TGTGCCAGCGGAGGAGGGCCCTACGAGCAGTACTTC
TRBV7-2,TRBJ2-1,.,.,CASSLAPGVYNEQFF,TGTGCCAGCAGCTTAGCCCCGGGGGTATACAATGAGCAGTTCTTC
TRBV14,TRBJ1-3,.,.,CASSPLGNTIYF,TGTGCCAGCAGCCCCCTGGGAAACACCATATATTTT
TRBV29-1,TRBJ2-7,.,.,CSVGPRARYEQYF,TGCAGCGTCGGTCCCAGGGCCCGCTACGAGCAGTACTTC
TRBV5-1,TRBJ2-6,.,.,CASSTNRVGANVLTF,TGCGCCAGCAGCACGAACAGGGTTGGGGCCAACGTCCTGACTTTC
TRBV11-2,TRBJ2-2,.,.,CASSTGPTTGMTGELFF,TGTGCCAGCAGCACCGGCCCCACTACAGGGATGACCGGGGAGCTGTTTTTT
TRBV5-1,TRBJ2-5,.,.,CASSLGQTQETQYF,TGCGCCAGCAGCCTGGGGCAGACTCAAGAGACCCAGTACTTC
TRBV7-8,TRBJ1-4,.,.,CASSFSNGPGFF,TGTGCCAGCAGCTTTAGCAACGGCCCGGGGTTTTTT
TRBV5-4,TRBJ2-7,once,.,CASSSFSYEQYF,TGTGCCAGCAGCTCCTTCTCCTACGAGCAGTACTTC
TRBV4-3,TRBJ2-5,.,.,CASSQGSGQETQYF,TGCGCCAGCAGCCAAGGGAGCGGCCAAGAGACCCAGTACTTC
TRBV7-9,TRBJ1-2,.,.,CASSLILGGGYTF,TGTGCCAGCAGCTTGATTTTGGGGGGAGGCTACACCTTC
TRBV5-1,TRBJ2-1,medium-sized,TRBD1,CASSPGQGMNNEQFF,TGCGCCAGCAGCCCTGGACAGGGGATGAACAATGAGCAGTTCTTC
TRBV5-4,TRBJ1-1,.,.,CASRQGGKAFF,TGTGCCAGCCGGCAGGGAGGGAAAGCTTTCTTT
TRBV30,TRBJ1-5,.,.,CAWSGWQGGGQPQHF,TGTGCCTGGAGTGGATGGCAGGGAGGAGGGCAGCCCCAGCATTTT
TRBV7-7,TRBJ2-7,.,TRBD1,CASSPRQGPSYEQYF,TGTGCCAGCAGCCCCCGACAGGGACCCTCCTACGAGCAGTACTTC
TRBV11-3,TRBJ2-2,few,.,CASSLGVEGELFF,TGTGCCAGCAGCTTAGGCGTCGAGGGGGAGCTGTTTTTT
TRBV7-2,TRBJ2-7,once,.,CASSPTSYEQYF,TGTGCCAGCAGCCCTACTAGCTACGAGCAGTACTTC
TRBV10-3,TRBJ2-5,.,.,CAITPGTEETQYF,TGTGCCATCACCCCCGGGACTGAAGAGACCCAGTACTTC
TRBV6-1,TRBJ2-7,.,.,CATKWGGASSYEQYF,TGTGCCACCAAGTGGGGGGGGGCGAGCTCCTACGAGCAGTACTTC
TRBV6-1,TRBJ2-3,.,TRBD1,CASRPDRVSTDTQYF,TGTGCCAGCAGGCCCGACAGGGTTAGCACAGATACGCAGTATTTT
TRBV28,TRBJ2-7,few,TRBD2,CASSGAFDQGGAQITYEQYF,TGTGCCAGCAGTGGCGCATTTGACCAGGGAGGGGCGCAGATTACCTACGAGCAGTACTTC
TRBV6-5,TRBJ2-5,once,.,CASSYLAGRGGETQYF,TGTGCCAGCAGTTACTTGGCAGGGAGAGGAGGGGAGACCCAGTACTTC
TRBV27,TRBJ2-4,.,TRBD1,CASRWTGGSYIQYF,TGTGCCAGCAGATGGACAGGGGGTAGTTACATTCAGTACTTC
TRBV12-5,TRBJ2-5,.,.,CASGLLPGVETQYF,TGTGCTAGTGGTTTGCTCCCGGGGGTAGAGACCCAGTACTTC
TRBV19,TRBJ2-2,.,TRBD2,CASSASTSFGGELFF,TGTGCCAGTAGTGCGTCGACTAGCTTCGGCGGGGAGCTGTTTTTT
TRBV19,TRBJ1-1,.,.,CASSTRTANTEAFF,TGTGCCAGTAGTACCAGGACAGCCAACACTGAAGCTTTCTTT
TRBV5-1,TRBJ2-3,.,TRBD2,CASSLAVTGGGDTQYF,TGCGCCAGCAGCTTGGCCGTCACGGGGGGTGGAGATACGCAGTATTTT
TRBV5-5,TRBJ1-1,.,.,CASSLGAATEAFF,TGTGCCAGCAGCTTAGGGGCCGCGACTGAAGCTTTCTTT
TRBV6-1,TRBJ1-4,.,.,CASRVDSLEKLFF,TGTGCCAGCAGAGTGGACAGCCTTGAAAAACTGTTTTTT
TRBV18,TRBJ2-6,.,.,CASSLEVSGANVLTF,TGTGCCAGCTCACTCGAGGTCTCTGGGGCCAACGTCCTGACTTTC
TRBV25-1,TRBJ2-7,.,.,CASSYFREQYF,TGTGCCAGCAGTTATTTCAGGGAGCAGTACTTC
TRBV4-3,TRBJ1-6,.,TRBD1,CASSQAPRGGQVYNSPLHF,TGCGCCAGCAGCCAAGCCCCCAGGGGGGGACAGGTCTATAATTCACCCCTCCACTTT
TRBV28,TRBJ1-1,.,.,CVSGGLARNTEAFF,TGTGTCTCTGGGGGACTTGCCAGGAACACTGAAGCTTTCTTT
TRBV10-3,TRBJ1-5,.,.,CAISESGGYKQPQHF,TGTGCCATCAGTGAGTCGGGGGGATACAAACAGCCCCAGCATTTT
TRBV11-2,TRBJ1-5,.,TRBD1,CASSLRTGRGRGQPQHF,TGTGCCAGCAGCCTCCGGACAGGGAGGGGTAGGGGCCAGCCCCAGCATTTT
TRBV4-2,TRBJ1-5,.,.,CASSQARNQPQHF,TGTGCCAGCAGCCAAGCGCGGAATCAGCCCCAGCATTTT
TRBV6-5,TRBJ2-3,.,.,CASGPTATDTQYF,TGTGCCAGCGGACCGACAGCCACAGATACGCAGTATTTT
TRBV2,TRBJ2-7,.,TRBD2,CASSEAEAGEIISYEQYF,TGTGCCAGCAGTGAAGCGGAAGCGGGAGAGATCATCTCCTACGAGCAGTACTTC
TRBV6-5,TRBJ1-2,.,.,CASSDIRVGYTF,TGTGCCAGCAGTGATATCAGGGTTGGCTACACCTTC
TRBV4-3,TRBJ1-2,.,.,CASSLQLGPDYGYTF,TGCGCCAGCAGCCTGCAGCTGGGGCCGGACTATGGCTACACCTTC
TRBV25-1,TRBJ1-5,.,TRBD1,CASSSRTGNSNQPQHF,TGTGCCAGCAGTTCTCGGACAGGGAATAGCAATCAGCCCCAGCATTTT
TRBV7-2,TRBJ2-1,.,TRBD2,CASSFQGAGGPHEQFF,TGTGCCAGCAGCTTCCAGGGCGCGGGGGGGCCGCATGAGCAGTTCTTC
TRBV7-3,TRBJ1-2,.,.,CASSSRDISQGGYTF,TGTGCCAGCAGCTCAAGGGACATCTCCCAGGGTGGCTACACCTTC